This TCR beta chain was identified in a study of T cells in Graves' hyperthyroidism and ophthalmopathy (dated by TCRdb to the late 2010s). With regard to the full study: Peripheral blood was sampled at the time of initial diagnosis, prior to any treatment. To identify distinguishing TCR V-J signatures, a discovery cohort of around 100 patients was used, comprising some 45 with Graves' ophthalmopathy and roughly 60 with stable Graves' hyperthyroidism. Prospective prediction of ophthalmopathy was tested in an independent validation cohort consisting of some 19 hyperthyroidism patients and some 15 patients who later progressed to ophthalmopathy. For training and testing, the 80 to 100 patients in the discovery cohort were randomly divided in a 7:3 ratio. The study also compared thyroid tissue and blood T-cell repertoires from a handful of Graves' hyperthyroidism patients. Once sampling was done, hyperthyroidism patients were given methimazole at a starting dose of 30 mg daily, whereas ophthalmopathy patients were given high-dose intravenous methylprednisolone. According to the paper, TCR Vbeta CDR3 sequencing was carried out on roughly 130 peripheral blood samples, which came from fewer than 50 ophthalmopathy, around 74 hyperthyroidism and some 17 progressor patients. General study outcomes and caveats: Sample size was not statistically predetermined, and blinding of investigators to group allocation was not performed. In validation, the model predicted progression to ophthalmopathy with around 71% sensitivity and around 72% specificity, a median of about 6.7 months before onset. A 13 V-J signature model separated ophthalmopathy from stable hyperthyroidism, with 87.88% sensitivity and 81.08% specificity in cross-validation and 80%/75% in testing. Most expanded thyroid clonotypes (frequency above 0.001) were also detected in blood, suggesting blood repertoires may reflect thyroid immune responses.

Trimming at the junction amounts to 1 base on V and 8 bases on J, and the germline ends lie 18 bases apart. Per the germline V gene, MGHRA is the CDR1 and YSYEKL is the CDR2. The CDR3 contains 16 residues, cysteine and phenylalanine counted. Of all the DNA, just the CDR3 is kept, 48 bases in frame from base 1. Amplification of TCR beta CDR3 regions was carried out from RNA transcripts. The first round of RT-PCR for the TCR CDR3 was performed with the HTBI primer set and the Qiagen OneStep RT-PCR kit. The libraries were constructed in a second round of multiplex PCR and then size-selected and purified. The libraries were sequenced on an Illumina HiSeq2000 using paired-end 100 bp reads. On the authors' methods: SOAPnuke was used to process the raw data, removing reads that contained adapters or uncalled bases, had a mean Phred below 15, or lacked an exact match to the constant primer or identifier. High-quality paired reads were merged using COPE v1.2.5, and each unique nucleotide sequence was defined as a clonotype. MiTCR v1.1 was used to align the clonotypes against IMGT TRBV, TRBD and TRBJ reference segments. The analysis included only V-J combinations with a frequency above 0.0001, which together covered 99% to 99.2% of the repertoires. The TCS score was defined as F50 (clonal expansion) divided by E x V (chaos), with BLOSUM62-based TCRdist calculated between CDR3 peptides within each V-J. Welch's t-statistics and random forest reduced around 520 V-J features to roughly 13, which were used in a naive Bayes classifier (R e1071). Clones were called with MiXCR by TCRdb after fastp trimmed the public reads at Q25, and only in-frame beta chains were retained. Rows matching on CDR3 protein sequence are summarized as one entry with the most common DNA and genes. The V and J calls shown here were made by TCRdb, not taken from the authors' results. The sample contains about 640,000 distinct CDR3 sequences, roughly 15% of them found a single time. In total, the top ten clones hold around 13% of the sample.

This clonotype was detected many times. This receptor's antigen is unknown. Per-nucleotide qualities are absent, and no much larger clonotype sits a single base away. Ophthalmopathy patients had moderately to severely active disease, with a Clinical Activity Score of 3 or more, a NOSPECS grade of 4 or more, and a disease duration of less than 3 months. Exclusion was applied to patients with uncontrolled infections, other autoimmune diseases, pregnancy or lactation. Diagnoses were based on clinical symptoms, serum thyroxine and TRAb, thyroid ultrasound and orbital computed tomography. PBMCs were separated from around 9.1 ml of fresh peripheral blood using Ficoll-Paque density gradient centrifugation. Trizol reagent was used to extract total RNA, and RNA quality was then checked on an Agilent 2100 Bioanalyzer.

Specimen: blood. In this chain, TRBV4-1 is recombined with TRBJ2-1; a tentative D call is TRBD2 (7 bases match). The TCR sequence derives from a woman between 50 and 59 years old with Graves' ophthalmopathy. The encoded CDR3 is CASSQVGGPVTDEQFF. In nucleotides, the sequence is TGCGCCAGCAGCCAAGTCGGGGGGCCCGTTACCGATGAGCAGTTCTTC.